Described below is a single T cell receptor beta chain sequence and its context. Germline CDR1 reads SGHRS; CDR2 reads YFSETQ. The CDR3 extends over 16 amino acids. V trimming: 4 bases; J trimming: 5 bases; junction bases outside the gene matches: 10. The study assigned cohorts using participant-reported clinical history. The data were obtained in a study of blood T cell repertoires in COVID-19. Overall study: COVID-19 samples from acute and convalescent phases originated in the United States, Italy and Spain.

How the authors handled the data: Reference gene primers were amplified, and this amplification served to estimate nucleated cell counts. The repertoire was sequenced with immunoSEQ multiplex PCR; TCRdb's copy has only in-frame clones and lacks some. The V and J calls and clone size were taken over from that table, and D and trimming were inferred from the DNA. In the table there are 200,000 to 250,000 clones, around 90% of which are singletons. This chain uses TRBV5-1 with TRBJ2-1; TRBD1 aligns across 9 bases. The specimen was PBMCs or T cells enriched from blood (not recorded which). The clonotype originates from a man aged 25 to 40 who had been exposed to COVID-19. CDR3 nucleotide sequence: TGCGCCAGCAGCCGTACGCCGGGACAGGGAAACAATGAGCAGTTCTTC. Translating it yields CASSRTPGQGNNEQFF. Supplemented by reference TRBV5-1 and TRBJ2-1, the full variable domain reads KAGVTQTPRYLIKTRGQQVTLSCSPISGHRSVSWYQQTPGQGLQFLFEYFSETQRNKGNFPGRFSGRQFSNSRSEMNVSTLELGDSALYLCASSRTPGQGNNEQFFGPGTRLTVL.